This section outlines one TCR beta chain sequence together with its context. Its target is not known. The data are from a study of graft-versus-host responses after intestinal transplantation. As for the study in general: All recipients got anti-thymocyte globulin induction, then tacrolimus and steroids for three to four years.

Study findings and constraints: Recipient marrow contained GvH clones, some of which appeared first in ileum or blood.

Clones were read by immunoSEQ multiplex PCR, and TCRdb kept only the in-frame ones, dropping some. This sample carries approximately 90,000 clones, about 93% of them seen once, and the ten largest clones take 1.5% to 2%. Germline V gene lookup returns CDR1 MNHEY and CDR2 SVGAGI. V gave up 5 bases and J gave up 2 bases; unmatched junction bases: 5. This CDR3 region has 15 residues. Sequencing was performed on unstimulated CD8+ T cells sorted from spleen or lymph node cells, taken before intestinal transplant. V and J are TRBV6-5 and TRBJ2-7; 11 bases agree with TRBD1. This TCR came from a human donor who received an intestinal transplant. CDR3 residues: CASSPGQGVPYEQYF. Here the CDR3 DNA reads TGTGCCAGCAGTCCGGGACAGGGGGTCCCCTACGAGCAGTACTTC.